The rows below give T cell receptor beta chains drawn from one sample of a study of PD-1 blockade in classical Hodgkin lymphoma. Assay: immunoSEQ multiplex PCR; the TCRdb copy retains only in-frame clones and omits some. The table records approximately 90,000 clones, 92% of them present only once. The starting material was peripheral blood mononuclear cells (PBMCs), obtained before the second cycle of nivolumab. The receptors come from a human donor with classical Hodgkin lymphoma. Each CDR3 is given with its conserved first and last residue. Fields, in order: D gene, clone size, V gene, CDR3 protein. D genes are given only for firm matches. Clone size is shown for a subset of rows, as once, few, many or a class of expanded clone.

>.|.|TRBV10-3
CATREQGGTDTQYF
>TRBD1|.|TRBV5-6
CASSLTDRDPYEQYF
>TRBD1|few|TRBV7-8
CASSLTGGGDGYTF
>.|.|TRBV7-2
CASSAAGTRETQYF
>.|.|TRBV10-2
CASSDTRYGYTF
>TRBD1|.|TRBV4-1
CASSHDNRDRSFRKYF
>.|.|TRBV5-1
CASSPGPLFGEQFF
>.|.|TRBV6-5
CASSYDGDYGYTF
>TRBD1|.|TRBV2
CASSRDRVSYEQYF
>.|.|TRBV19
CASSNQGGFYEQYF
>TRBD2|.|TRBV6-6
CASSYYSGGETQYF
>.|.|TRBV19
CASIGDYRYANTEAFF
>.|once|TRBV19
CASTNGRKDTEAFF
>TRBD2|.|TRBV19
CASSMGRADTGELFF
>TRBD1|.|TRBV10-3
CAIRKFRDRRIYSNQPQHF
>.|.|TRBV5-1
CASSKPTPGWEETQYF
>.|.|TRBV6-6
CASSYSGDSYEQYF
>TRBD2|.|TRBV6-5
CASMTSGRTYEQYF
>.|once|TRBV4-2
CASSQVLTGELFF
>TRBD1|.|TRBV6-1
CASSEGVVGTGAGELFF
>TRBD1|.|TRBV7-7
CASSPTGERQPQHF
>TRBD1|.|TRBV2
CASSVGQGESIVKGNTIYF
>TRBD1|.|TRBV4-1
CASSPGTGLYIQYF
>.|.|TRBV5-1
CATATGTNTGELFF
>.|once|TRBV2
CASSTLGAGDSEAFF
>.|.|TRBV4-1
CASNPGPHSGANVLTF
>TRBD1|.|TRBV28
CASSSGTGPLYGYTF
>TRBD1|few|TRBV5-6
CASSPGQYEQYF
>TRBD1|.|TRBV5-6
CASSSGGGSGEKLFF
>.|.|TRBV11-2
CASSFTGLNYGYTF
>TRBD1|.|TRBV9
CASSNSRDRGGDGYTF
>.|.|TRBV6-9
CASSYGPRSVDTGELFF
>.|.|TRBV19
CATGEAWMGLTEAFF
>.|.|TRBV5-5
CASSSGQPPEKLFF
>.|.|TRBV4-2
CASKRAGDLSTDTQYF
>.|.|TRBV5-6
CASSLGMLNTEAFF
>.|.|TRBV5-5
CASSSTAYEQYF
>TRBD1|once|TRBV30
CAWSLQSTGYNSYEQYF
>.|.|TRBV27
CASRSGTLRSGANVLTF
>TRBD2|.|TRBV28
CASSLGTSVFTDTQYF